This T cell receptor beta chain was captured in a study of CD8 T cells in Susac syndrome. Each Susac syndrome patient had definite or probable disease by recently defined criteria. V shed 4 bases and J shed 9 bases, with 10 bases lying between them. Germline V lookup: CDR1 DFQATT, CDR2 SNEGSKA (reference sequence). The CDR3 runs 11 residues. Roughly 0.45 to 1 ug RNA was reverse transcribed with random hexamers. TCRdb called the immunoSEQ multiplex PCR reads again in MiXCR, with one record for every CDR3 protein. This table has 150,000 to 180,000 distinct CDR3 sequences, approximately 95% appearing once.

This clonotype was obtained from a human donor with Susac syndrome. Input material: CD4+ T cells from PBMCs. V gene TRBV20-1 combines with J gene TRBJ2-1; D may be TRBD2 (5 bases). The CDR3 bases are TGCAGTGCTACTGATCGGGGTGAGCAGTTCTTC. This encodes CSATDRGEQFF.